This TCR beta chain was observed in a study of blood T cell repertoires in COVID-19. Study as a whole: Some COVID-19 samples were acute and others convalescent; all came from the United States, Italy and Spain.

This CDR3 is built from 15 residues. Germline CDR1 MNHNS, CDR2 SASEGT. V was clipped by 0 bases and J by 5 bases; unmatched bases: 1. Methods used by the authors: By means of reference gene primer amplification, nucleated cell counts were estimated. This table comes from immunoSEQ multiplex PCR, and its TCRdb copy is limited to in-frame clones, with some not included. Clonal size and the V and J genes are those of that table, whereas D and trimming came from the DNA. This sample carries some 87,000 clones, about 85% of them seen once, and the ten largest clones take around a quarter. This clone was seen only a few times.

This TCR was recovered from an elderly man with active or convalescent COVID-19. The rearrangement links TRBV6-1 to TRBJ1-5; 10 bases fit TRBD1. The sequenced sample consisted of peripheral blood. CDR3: CASSEATGGYQPQHF. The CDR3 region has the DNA TGTGCCAGCAGTGAAGCGACAGGGGGCTATCAGCCCCAGCATTTT.